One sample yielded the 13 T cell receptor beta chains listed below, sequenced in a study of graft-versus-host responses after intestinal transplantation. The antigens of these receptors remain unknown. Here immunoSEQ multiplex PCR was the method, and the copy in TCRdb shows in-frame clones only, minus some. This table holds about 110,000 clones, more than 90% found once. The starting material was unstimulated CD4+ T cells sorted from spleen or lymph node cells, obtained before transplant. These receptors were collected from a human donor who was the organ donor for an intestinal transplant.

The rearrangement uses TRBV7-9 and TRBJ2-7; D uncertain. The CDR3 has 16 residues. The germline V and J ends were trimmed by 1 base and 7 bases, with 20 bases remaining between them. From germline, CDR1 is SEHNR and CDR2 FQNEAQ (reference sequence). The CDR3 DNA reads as TGTGCCAGCAGCTTAGTTCTGACTCTCCTCTCTGGTGAGCAGTACTTC. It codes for CASSLVLTLLSGEQYF.

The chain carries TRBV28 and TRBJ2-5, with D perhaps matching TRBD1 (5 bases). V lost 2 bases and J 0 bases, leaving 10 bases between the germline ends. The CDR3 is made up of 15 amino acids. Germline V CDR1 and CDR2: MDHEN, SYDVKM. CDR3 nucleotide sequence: TGTGCCAGCAGTTTAGGTTCAGGGAACCAAGAGACCCAGTACTTC. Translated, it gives CASSLGSGNQETQYF.

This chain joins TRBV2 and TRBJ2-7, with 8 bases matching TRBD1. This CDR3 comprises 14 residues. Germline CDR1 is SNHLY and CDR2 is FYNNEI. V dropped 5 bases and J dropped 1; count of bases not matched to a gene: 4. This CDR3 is CASSSHRGSYEQYF. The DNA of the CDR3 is TGTGCCAGCAGTTCACACAGGGGGTCCTACGAGCAGTACTTC.

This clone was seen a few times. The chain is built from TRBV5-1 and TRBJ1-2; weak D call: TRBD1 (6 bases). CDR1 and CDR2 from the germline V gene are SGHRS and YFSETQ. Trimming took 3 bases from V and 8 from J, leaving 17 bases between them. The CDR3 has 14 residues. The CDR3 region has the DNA TGCGCCAGCAGCTCCGTTGGGGGGGCGCGGGGCTACACCTTC. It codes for CASSSVGGARGYTF.

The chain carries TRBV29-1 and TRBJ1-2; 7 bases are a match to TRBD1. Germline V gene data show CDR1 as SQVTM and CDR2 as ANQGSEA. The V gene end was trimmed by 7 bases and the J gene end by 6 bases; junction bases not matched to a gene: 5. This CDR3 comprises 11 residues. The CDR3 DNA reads TGCAGCGCCGAGGGGGCGAATGGCTACACCTTC. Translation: CSAEGANGYTF.

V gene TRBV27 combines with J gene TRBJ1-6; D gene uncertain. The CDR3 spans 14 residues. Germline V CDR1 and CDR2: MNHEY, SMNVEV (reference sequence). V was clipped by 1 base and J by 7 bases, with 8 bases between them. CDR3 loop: CASSLYSQNSPLHF. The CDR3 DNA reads TGTGCCAGCAGTTTATACAGCCAGAATTCACCCCTCCACTTT.

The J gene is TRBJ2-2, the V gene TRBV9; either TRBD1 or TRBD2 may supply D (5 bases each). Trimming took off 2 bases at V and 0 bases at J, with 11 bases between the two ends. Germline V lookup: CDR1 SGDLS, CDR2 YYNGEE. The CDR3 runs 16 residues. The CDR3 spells CASSVPGTPNTGELFF. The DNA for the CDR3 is TGTGCCAGCAGCGTCCCCGGGACCCCGAACACCGGGGAGCTGTTTTTT. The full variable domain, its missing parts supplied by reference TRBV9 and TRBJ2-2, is DSGVTQTPKHLITATGQRVTLRCSPRSGDLSVYWYQQSLDQGLQFLIQYYNGEERAKGNILERFSAQQFPDLHSELNLSSLELGDSALYFCASSVPGTPNTGELFFGEGSRLTVL.

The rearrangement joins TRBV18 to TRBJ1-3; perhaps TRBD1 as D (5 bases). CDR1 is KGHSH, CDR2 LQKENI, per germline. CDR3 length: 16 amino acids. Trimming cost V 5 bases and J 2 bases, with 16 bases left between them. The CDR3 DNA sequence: TGTGCCAGCTCAAGCTATACGACAGACGCTGGAAACACCATATATTTT. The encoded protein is CASSSYTTDAGNTIYF. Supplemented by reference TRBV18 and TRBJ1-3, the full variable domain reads NAGVMQNPRHLVRRRGQEARLRCSPMKGHSHVYWYRQLPEEGLKFMVYLQKENIIDESGMPKERFSAEFPKEGPSILRIQQVVRGDSAAYFCASSSYTTDAGNTIYFGEGSWLTVV.

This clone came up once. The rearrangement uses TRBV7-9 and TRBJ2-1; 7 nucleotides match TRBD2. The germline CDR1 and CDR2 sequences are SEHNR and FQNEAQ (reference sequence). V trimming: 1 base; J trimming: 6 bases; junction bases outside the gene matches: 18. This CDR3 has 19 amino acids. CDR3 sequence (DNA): TGTGCCAGCAGCTTAGGCTCGTTGTGGGAGGGCCTGGAGTTCAATGAGCAGTTCTTC. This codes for CASSLGSLWEGLEFNEQFF.

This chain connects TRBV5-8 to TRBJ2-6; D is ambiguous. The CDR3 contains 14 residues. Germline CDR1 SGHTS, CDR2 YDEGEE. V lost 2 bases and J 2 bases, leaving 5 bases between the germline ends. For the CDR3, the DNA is TGTGCCAGCAGCTTTAGCCCTGGGGCCAACGTCCTGACTTTC. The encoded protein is CASSFSPGANVLTF.

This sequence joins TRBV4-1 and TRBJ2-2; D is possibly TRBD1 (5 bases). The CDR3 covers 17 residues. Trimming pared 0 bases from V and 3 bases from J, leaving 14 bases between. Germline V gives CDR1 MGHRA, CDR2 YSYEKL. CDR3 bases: TGCGCCAGCAGCCAAGAAGGGTCCAGGGCGGACACCGGGGAGCTGTTTTTT. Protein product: CASSQEGSRADTGELFF.

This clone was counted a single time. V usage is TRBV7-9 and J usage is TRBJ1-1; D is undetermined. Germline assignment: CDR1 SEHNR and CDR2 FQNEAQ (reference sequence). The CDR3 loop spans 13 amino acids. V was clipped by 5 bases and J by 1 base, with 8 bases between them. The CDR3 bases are TGTGCCAGCAGCACCACACCGAACACTGAAGCTTTCTTT. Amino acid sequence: CASSTTPNTEAFF.

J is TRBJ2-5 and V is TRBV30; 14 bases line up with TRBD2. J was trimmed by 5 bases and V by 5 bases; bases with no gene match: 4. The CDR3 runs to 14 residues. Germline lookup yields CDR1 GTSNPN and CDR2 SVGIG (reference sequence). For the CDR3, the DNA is TGTGCCTGGGGACTAGCGGGAGGCCCCGAGACCCAGTACTTC. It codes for CAWGLAGGPETQYF.